Each of the 32 T cell receptor beta chains below was sequenced from the same sample in a study of T cell responses to AZD1222 COVID-19 vaccine (dated by TCRdb to 2020 to 2023). Libraries were built with the immunoSEQ multiplex PCR assay. This immuneACCESS table, as held by TCRdb, lists in-frame sequences with V and J called but not all clones. Of the missing ones, under half trace to an unresolved V gene in checked studies; the others have no known cause. The sample data list roughly 56,000 clones, and 65% to 85% of these were observed just once. The top ten hold about 27% of the sample. The label giving this sample's time point can be read as: about 28 days (+/-7) after the second vaccine dose. Material: peripheral blood, obtained 28 days after the second AZD1222 dose. The receptors here all came from an adult who received the AZD1222 COVID-19 vaccine.

The V and J genes are TRBV28 and TRBJ2-5; D gene ambiguous. The CDR3 sequence is 13 residues long. Germline V lookup: CDR1 MDHEN, CDR2 SYDVKM. The V and J ends lost 3 bases and 5 bases respectively, with 10 bases between them. For the CDR3, the DNA is TGTGCCAGCAGTTTGGAGACGGTGGAGACCCAGTACTTC. Residues: CASSLETVETQYF.

In this sample, this clone turned up once. This CDR3 reads CASSLEEGLYNEQFF. CDR3 sequence (DNA): TGTGCCAGCAGCTTAGAGGAGGGACTTTACAATGAGCAGTTCTTC. The chain couples TRBV11-3 to TRBJ2-1, with D possibly being TRBD2 (6 bases). The CDR3 covers 15 residues. CDR1 SGHNT and CDR2 YENEEA come from the germline V gene. Trimming stripped 0 bases from V and 4 bases from J, with 10 bases between.

The chain couples TRBV30 to TRBJ2-7, with TRBD2 matching 7 bases. The CDR3 is 15 residues long. J was trimmed by 0 bases and V by 3 bases; bases with no gene match: 8. Germline V CDR1 and CDR2: GTSNPN, SVGIG (reference sequence). CDR3 amino acids: CAWRASGVNSYEQYF. In nucleotides, the CDR3 is TGTGCCTGGAGGGCCAGCGGGGTTAACTCCTACGAGCAGTACTTC.

This chain uses TRBV18 with TRBJ1-5, with D unclear. Trimming took off 2 bases at V and 4 bases at J, with 6 bases between the two ends. This CDR3 spans 13 amino acids. Germline CDR1 KGHSH, CDR2 LQKENI. The CDR3, as DNA: TGTGCCAGCTCACCAGGGGAGAATCAGCCCCAGCATTTT. Translating it yields CASSPGENQPQHF.

The J gene is TRBJ1-1, the V gene TRBV5-1; the D is unclear. The CDR3 sequence is 11 residues long. CDR1 is SGHRS, CDR2 YFSETQ, per germline. Trimming pared 4 bases from V and 8 bases from J, leaving 9 bases between. The CDR3 sequence is CASSPSPEAFF. CDR3 sequence (DNA): TGCGCCAGCAGCCCGAGCCCCGAAGCTTTCTTT. The full variable domain, with the rest looked up from reference TRBV5-1 and TRBJ1-1, is KAGVTQTPRYLIKTRGQQVTLSCSPISGHRSVSWYQQTPGQGLQFLFEYFSETQRNKGNFPGRFSGRQFSNSRSEMNVSTLELGDSALYLCASSPSPEAFFGQGTRLTVV.

This chain connects TRBV7-9 to TRBJ2-3, with a weak D call TRBD2 (5 bases). The germline V gene encodes CDR1 SEHNR and CDR2 FQNEAQ (reference sequence). V was pared by 3 bases and J by 6 bases, with 19 bases between. This CDR3 spans 16 amino acids. In DNA form, the CDR3 reads TGTGCCAGCAGCTTGCCTAGCAGGAACCAGAGGGATACGCAGTATTTT. Protein: CASSLPSRNQRDTQYF.

V and J are TRBV4-3 and TRBJ2-2; D unclear. This CDR3 is 15 amino acids long. The germline V and J ends were trimmed by 2 bases and 1 base, with 8 bases remaining between them. Germline V gene lookup returns CDR1 LGHNA and CDR2 YSLEER. CDR3 loop: CASSQRGLNTGELFF. The CDR3, as DNA: TGCGCCAGCAGCCAAAGAGGCCTGAACACCGGGGAGCTGTTTTTT.

V gene TRBV5-1 combines with J gene TRBJ2-2; maybe TRBD1 (5 bases). The CDR3 spans 16 residues. The germline CDR1 and CDR2 sequences are SGHRS and YFSETQ. V lost 1 base and J 5 bases, leaving 15 bases between the germline ends. CDR3 sequence (DNA): TGCGCCAGCAGCTTGAGACAGAGCTCGAGGACCGGGGAGCTGTTTTTT. The encoded protein is CASSLRQSSRTGELFF. The whole variable domain, filled in from reference TRBV5-1 and TRBJ2-2, reads KAGVTQTPRYLIKTRGQQVTLSCSPISGHRSVSWYQQTPGQGLQFLFEYFSETQRNKGNFPGRFSGRQFSNSRSEMNVSTLELGDSALYLCASSLRQSSRTGELFFGEGSRLTVL.

This chain connects TRBV4-2 to TRBJ1-4; 7 nucleotides line up with TRBD1. The V gene's germline CDR1 is LGHNA and CDR2 YNFKEQ. This CDR3 contains 16 residues. V trimming: 0 bases; J trimming: 7 bases; junction bases outside the gene matches: 8. In DNA form, the CDR3 reads TGTGCCAGCAGCCAAGATTTTGGGACAGTCCTTGAAAAACTGTTTTTT. Translated: CASSQDFGTVLEKLFF.

The gene calls are TRBV11-2 and TRBJ1-5; tentatively, D is TRBD1 (5 bases). This CDR3 has 15 residues. Germline CDR1 is SGHAT and CDR2 is FQNNGV. Trimming removed 0 bases from V and 5 bases from J, with 11 bases in between. CDR3 region: CASSLDGHPYQPQHF. The CDR3 DNA sequence: TGTGCCAGCAGCTTAGACGGACATCCCTATCAGCCCCAGCATTTT.

The chain employs TRBV2 and TRBJ1-5; D gene ambiguous. This CDR3 contains 15 residues. V dropped 2 bases and J dropped 0 bases, with 8 bases sitting between them. From germline, CDR1 is SNHLY and CDR2 FYNNEI. The CDR3 bases are TGTGCCAGCAGTGAAAACCAGATTAGCAATCAGCCCCAGCATTTT. It translates to CASSENQISNQPQHF.

The chain is built from TRBV30 and TRBJ2-4; D is unclear. CDR1 is GTSNPN, CDR2 SVGIG, per germline (reference sequence). The V end was cut by 4 bases, the J end by 1 base, with 8 bases between. There are 13 residues in the CDR3. The CDR3 region has the DNA TGTGCCTGGAAAACGGGCGCCAAAAACATTCAGTACTTC. Translated: CAWKTGAKNIQYF.

The chain has TRBV27 and TRBJ1-2, with TRBD1 matching over 7 bases. V gave up 3 bases and J gave up 6 bases; unmatched junction bases: 7. Germline V gene sequence: CDR1 MNHEY, CDR2 SMNVEV (reference sequence). The CDR3 loop spans 14 amino acids. The CDR3 region has the DNA TGTGCCAGCAGTTTGACAGGGCCGAGGGATGGCTACACCTTC. Translating it yields CASSLTGPRDGYTF.

The chain has TRBV13 and TRBJ1-1; D remains ambiguous. Trimming left V 4 bases short and J 4 bases short, with 16 bases between. The germline V gene has CDR1 PRHDT and CDR2 FYEKMQ (reference sequence). This CDR3 is 15 amino acids long. Here the CDR3 reads CASSSRSVLPTEAFF. The CDR3 DNA sequence: TGTGCCAGCAGCTCGCGTTCAGTTCTCCCCACTGAAGCTTTCTTT.

The chain uses TRBV7-9 and TRBJ2-7, with D uncertain. The CDR3 spans 15 residues. Germline-derived CDR1 and CDR2 are SEHNR and FQNEAQ (reference sequence). V was pared by 0 bases and J by 3 bases, with 12 bases between. The CDR3 spells CASSLAGRTVYEQYF. The CDR3 DNA is TGTGCCAGCAGCTTAGCAGGTAGAACGGTCTACGAGCAGTACTTC. The full variable domain, with the rest looked up from reference TRBV7-9 and TRBJ2-7, is DTGVSQNPRHKITKRGQNVTFRCDPISEHNRLYWYRQTLGQGPEFLTYFQNEAQLEKSRLLSDRFSAERPKGSFSTLEIQRTEQGDSAMYLCASSLAGRTVYEQYFGPGTRLTVT.

This chain connects TRBV4-1 to TRBJ2-7; 7 nucleotides match TRBD1. The V gene's germline CDR1 is MGHRA and CDR2 YSYEKL. The CDR3 totals 14 residues. The V and J ends lost 5 bases and 1 base, in that order; junction bases with no gene match: 5. Here the CDR3 reads CASSSGTESYEQYF. CDR3 nucleotides: TGCGCCAGCAGCTCCGGGACAGAATCCTACGAGCAGTACTTC.

The chain couples TRBV30 to TRBJ1-6, with D maybe TRBD1 (6 bases). Germline V CDR1 and CDR2: GTSNPN, SVGIG (reference sequence). The length of the CDR3 is 14 residues. V was shortened by 5 bases and J by 7 bases, with 15 bases between the two germline ends. The CDR3 reads CAWVGSQGNSPLHF. The CDR3 nucleotides are TGTGCCTGGGTCGGGTCCCAGGGGAATTCACCCCTCCACTTT.

The chain is built from TRBV6-2 or TRBV6-3 and TRBJ2-5; 9 bases agree with TRBD2. With V trimmed by 5 bases and J by 2 bases, 9 bases remained unmatched. Germline assignment: CDR1 MNHEY and CDR2 SVGEGT. The CDR3 runs 16 residues. In nucleotides, the CDR3 is TGTGCCAGCAGTACCTGGACTAGCGCCAATCAAGAGACCCAGTACTTC. Protein product: CASSTWTSANQETQYF.

This clone occurred a few times. The rearrangement joins TRBV28 to TRBJ2-3; 9 nucleotides agree with TRBD1. The CDR3 totals 17 residues. Germline CDR1 MDHEN, CDR2 SYDVKM. Trimming removed 4 bases from V and 8 bases from J; junction bases left unmatched: 16. This CDR3 reads CASSSQSGTGRIGTQYF. In DNA form, the CDR3 reads TGTGCCAGCAGTTCCCAGTCCGGGACAGGGCGGATCGGTACGCAGTATTTT.

The chain is built from TRBV27 and TRBJ1-3; 7 bases match TRBD1. The germline CDR1 and CDR2 sequences are MNHEY and SMNVEV (reference sequence). V lost 2 bases and J lost 3; bases outside the gene matches: 1. The CDR3 extends over 14 amino acids. The CDR3 DNA follows: TGTGCCAGCAGTTTACACAGGGGTGGAAACACCATATATTTT. This codes for CASSLHRGGNTIYF.

The CDR3 here is CASTAPGTGLGTGELFF. The CDR3 DNA follows: TGTGCCAGCACAGCCCCCGGGACAGGGTTAGGCACCGGGGAGCTGTTTTTT. The chain joins TRBV7-2 to TRBJ2-2; 9 positions agree with TRBD1. Per the germline V gene, CDR1 is SGHTA and CDR2 is FQGNSA. The trim removed 7 bases at V and 4 bases at J, leaving 13 bases unmatched. The CDR3 is 17 residues long.

This clone occurred a few times. The rearrangement joins TRBV30 to TRBJ1-6; no firm D call. The ends were cut back, 4 bases at V and 2 bases at J, with 18 bases in the middle. Germline V gene sequence: CDR1 GTSNPN, CDR2 SVGIG (reference sequence). The CDR3 runs 17 residues. This chain's CDR3 is CAWNQLARSPYNSPLHF. The CDR3 region has the DNA TGTGCCTGGAACCAGTTAGCCAGAAGCCCCTATAATTCACCCCTCCACTTT.

This clone was seen a single time. The gene calls are TRBV2 and TRBJ1-5, with D maybe TRBD1 (5 bases). Germline CDR1 SNHLY, CDR2 FYNNEI. V was cut by 6 bases and J by 6 bases, with 15 bases left in between. The CDR3 extends over 14 amino acids. CDR3 nucleotide sequence: TGTGCCAGCAGATGGGAAGGGGAGGGTCAGCCCCAGCATTTT. It translates to CASRWEGEGQPQHF.

The chain recombines TRBV28 with TRBJ2-1; weak D call: TRBD2 (5 bases). The CDR3 contains 14 residues. V lost 1 base to trimming and J lost 6 bases, with 10 bases between them. Germline V gene data show CDR1 as MDHEN and CDR2 as SYDVKM. The CDR3 sequence is CASSLLSGLNEQFF. For the CDR3, the DNA is TGTGCCAGCAGTTTATTATCAGGACTCAATGAGCAGTTCTTC. The variable domain in full, completed from reference TRBV28 and TRBJ2-1, reads DVKVTQSSRYLVKRTGEKVFLECVQDMDHENMFWYRQDPGLGLRLIYFSYDVKMKEKGDIPEGYSVSREKKERFSLILESASTNQTSMYLCASSLLSGLNEQFFGPGTRLTVL.

J is TRBJ2-1 and V is TRBV15; 8 nucleotides match TRBD2. The CDR3 has 15 amino acids. V gave up 0 bases and J gave up 4 bases; unmatched junction bases: 2. The germline CDR1 and CDR2 sequences are LNHNV and YYDKDF (reference sequence). CDR3 in amino acids: CATSREAGVYNEQFF. The CDR3 nucleotides are TGTGCCACCAGCAGAGAAGCGGGAGTTTACAATGAGCAGTTCTTC.

This clone was seen a few times. The chain couples TRBV5-1 to TRBJ1-5, with D possibly matching TRBD1 (6 bases). V dropped 2 bases and J dropped 7 bases, with 10 bases sitting between them. This CDR3 has 13 residues. Germline V lookup: CDR1 SGHRS, CDR2 YFSETQ. Written as DNA, the CDR3 is TGCGCCAGCAGCTTTGAGGGGGACCAGCCCCAGCATTTT. This gives the protein CASSFEGDQPQHF.

This clone appeared a single time. CDR3 region: CASSTGLAGYYEQYF. CDR3 bases: TGTGCCAGTAGTACGGGACTAGCGGGGTACTACGAGCAGTACTTC. The rearrangement links TRBV19 to TRBJ2-7; TRBD2 matches 13 bases. Germline CDR1 LNHDA, CDR2 SQIVND (reference sequence). The CDR3 runs to 15 residues. V shed 4 bases and J 3 bases; nucleotides not matched to a gene: 3.

The CDR3 is CASSSAAYEQYF. CDR3 nucleotides: TGCGCCAGCAGCTCGGCAGCTTACGAGCAGTACTTC. J is TRBJ2-7 and V is TRBV5-1; D ambiguous. CDR3 length equals 12 residues. Looked up from germline, CDR1 is SGHRS and CDR2 is YFSETQ. The V gene lost 3 bases and the J gene lost 4 bases, with 8 bases spanning the gap.

This clone has just one count. This chain connects TRBV27 to TRBJ2-5; TRBD1 is a possible D gene (6 bases). Trimming removed 2 bases from V and 7 bases from J, with 14 bases in between. The germline V gene has CDR1 MNHEY and CDR2 SMNVEV (reference sequence). The CDR3 totals 14 residues. The CDR3 DNA follows: TGTGCCAGCAGTTTAGATTGGGGGCAGGGGACCCAGTACTTC. Translation gives CASSLDWGQGTQYF.

This sequence joins TRBV4-3 and TRBJ2-2; 7 bases are shared with TRBD1. Unmatched junction bases numbered 3, after V lost 1 base and J lost 7 bases. CDR1 LGHNA and CDR2 YSLEER come from the germline V gene. CDR3 size: 14 residues. The CDR3 is CASSQATGYGELFF. The CDR3 nucleotides read TGCGCCAGCAGCCAAGCGACAGGGTACGGGGAGCTGTTTTTT.

The chain has TRBV18 and TRBJ2-1, with a tentative D call TRBD2 (6 bases). CDR3 length: 12 residues. Germline V gives CDR1 KGHSH, CDR2 LQKENI. Trimming pared 3 bases from V and 6 bases from J, leaving 6 bases between. The DNA for the CDR3 is TGTGCCAGCTCACCGGGACTCAATGAGCAGTTCTTC. This translates into CASSPGLNEQFF.

The chain has TRBV12-3 or TRBV12-4 and TRBJ1-1; no firm D call. The length of the CDR3 is 12 residues. Trimming left V 8 bases short and J 0 bases short, with 7 bases between. CDR3 nucleotides: TGTGCCAGCCGACTAGTGAACACTGAAGCTTTCTTT. Protein: CASRLVNTEAFF.